This is a list of T cell receptor beta chains from one sample in a study of regulatory T cells in long-lasting Graves disease. Via MiXCR, TCRdb re-called the multiplex PCR reads, giving one row per CDR3 protein. This table holds under 450,000 distinct CDR3 sequences, 12% found once. These data were likewise used in another study, on T cells in Graves' hyperthyroidism and ophthalmopathy.

The sequences come from peripheral blood mononuclear cells (PBMCs), collected at new diagnosis, from a patient treated with antithyroid drugs. The source is a woman in her late teens or twenties with Graves disease. CDR3s include the opening cysteine and the closing phenylalanine or tryptophan. The D gene is left open where the match is weak. The size field is filled for only some rows; it gives once, few, many or a size class.

J gene: TRBJ2-1
clone size: many
D gene: TRBD2
V gene: TRBV7-2
CDR3 DNA: TGTGCCAGCAGCCGGAGCGGGGGGTCCTACAATGAGCAGTTCTTC
CDR3 protein: CASSRSGGSYNEQFF

J gene: TRBJ1-2
clone size: few
D gene: NA
V gene: TRBV2
CDR3 DNA: TGTGCCAGCGCGCGAGGCGCCTATGGCTACACCTTC
CDR3 protein: CASARGAYGYTF

J gene: TRBJ1-1
clone size: NA
D gene: NA
V gene: TRBV10-3
CDR3 DNA: TGTGCCATCAGTGAATGGGGTGAAGCTTTCTTT
CDR3 protein: CAISEWGEAFF

J gene: TRBJ2-1
clone size: many
D gene: TRBD2
V gene: TRBV20-1
CDR3 DNA: TGCAGTGCCACTAGCGGGAGCTCATTCAATGAGCAGTTCTTC
CDR3 protein: CSATSGSSFNEQFF

J gene: TRBJ2-5
clone size: many
D gene: NA
V gene: TRBV7-3
CDR3 DNA: TGTGCCAGCAGCTTAGGTCCCACGCGGCAAGAGACCCAGTACTTC
CDR3 protein: CASSLGPTRQETQYF

J gene: TRBJ2-3
clone size: many
D gene: TRBD2
V gene: TRBV4-2
CDR3 DNA: TGTGCCAGCAGCCAAGAAACTAGCGGGGGAACGGATACGCAGTATTTT
CDR3 protein: CASSQETSGGTDTQYF

J gene: TRBJ2-5
clone size: many
D gene: TRBD2
V gene: TRBV27
CDR3 DNA: TGTGCCAGCAGCCTAGGACTAGCACCCCAAGAGACCCAGTACTTC
CDR3 protein: CASSLGLAPQETQYF

J gene: TRBJ2-2
clone size: many
D gene: TRBD1
V gene: TRBV10-3
CDR3 DNA: TGTGCCACCAAGGGACAGGGTTACACCGGGGAGCTGTTTTTT
CDR3 protein: CATKGQGYTGELFF

J gene: TRBJ1-2
clone size: NA
D gene: TRBD1
V gene: TRBV12-5
CDR3 DNA: TGTGCTAGTGGTATAGGACAGGGGTCGGGTGGCTACACCTTC
CDR3 protein: CASGIGQGSGGYTF

J gene: TRBJ2-7
clone size: many
D gene: NA
V gene: TRBV14
CDR3 DNA: TGTGCCAGCAGCTTTTCGCCCATCCAGCAGTACTTC
CDR3 protein: CASSFSPIQQYF

J gene: TRBJ2-1
clone size: NA
D gene: TRBD2
V gene: TRBV29-1
CDR3 DNA: TGCAGCGTCGGACAGCGGGAGTTAGATGAGCAGTTCTTC
CDR3 protein: CSVGQRELDEQFF

J gene: TRBJ1-4
clone size: many
D gene: NA
V gene: TRBV15
CDR3 DNA: TGTGCCACCAGCAGAGAACGGGGACGGCTTAATGAAAAACTGTTTTTT
CDR3 protein: CATSRERGRLNEKLFF